These T cell receptor beta chains were read from a single sample in a study of control samples from healthy donors and cancer patients. This table comes from immunoSEQ multiplex PCR, and its TCRdb copy is limited to in-frame clones, with some not included. The sample contains approximately 100,000 clones, almost 85% of which appear only once. Sequenced material: blood. The source is a man in his sixties in good health. Both conserved end residues are part of each CDR3. A clone size is listed for some rows: how often the clone was seen (once, few, many), or a class if it is expanded.

>.|TRBV19
CASSTLYPRTANTGELFF
>.|TRBV11-2
CASSLSRQTPWEYGYTF
>.|TRBV18
CASSPENSFDQPQHF
>.|TRBV5-5
CASSSPGQLNEKLFF
>.|TRBV11-2
CASSIRDPYEQYF
>.|TRBV7-2
CASSFGPANYGYTF
>.|TRBV4-1
CASSQVVSSGGAKNIQYF
>.|TRBV7-8
CASSQTSGSSYEQYF
>once|TRBV19
CASSDSGTRETQYF
>.|TRBV9
CASSPMGLAGRRRNEQFF
>.|TRBV30
CAWSVRGELFF
>once|TRBV6-1
CASSEGLGYTF
>.|TRBV6-5
CASTLGGNSPLHF
>.|TRBV12-3/TRBV12-4
CASSFGDTQYF
>.|TRBV30
CAWSVLGTAYNEQFF
>.|TRBV30
CALDRVTRTEAFF
>.|TRBV7-9
CASSPTGLEQYF
>.|TRBV1
CTSSQTVNTEAFF
>.|TRBV5-4
CASSLSARGNYGYTF
>.|TRBV7-9
CASSPRMGVQETQYF
>.|TRBV7-9
CASSSRPIPLGGTRETQYF
>.|TRBV5-1
CASSLREAGTQYF